This TCR beta chain comes out of a study of blood T cell repertoires in COVID-19. Study in general: Sites across the United States, Italy and Spain contributed samples from acute and convalescent COVID-19.

Clones were sequenced by immunoSEQ multiplex PCR, and TCRdb holds only the in-frame ones, with some missing. Among 320,000 or so clones listed, 87% were seen once. V was clipped by 2 bases and J by 6 bases, with 14 bases between them. From germline, CDR1 is SGHNT and CDR2 YYREEE (reference sequence). The CDR3 extends over 15 amino acids. Each recovered donor of Cohort 3 presented with two negative PCRs, clearance, or symptom resolution. The chain uses TRBV5-4 and TRBJ1-4, with TRBD1 as a possible D gene (6 bases). This receptor was taken from a woman in her twenties or thirties who had recovered from COVID-19. The sequencing sample was made of PBMCs or T cells enriched from blood (not recorded which). The CDR3 protein is CASSFTGAGDEKLFF. CDR3 in DNA: TGTGCCAGCAGCTTCACGGGGGCGGGGGATGAAAAACTGTTTTTT.